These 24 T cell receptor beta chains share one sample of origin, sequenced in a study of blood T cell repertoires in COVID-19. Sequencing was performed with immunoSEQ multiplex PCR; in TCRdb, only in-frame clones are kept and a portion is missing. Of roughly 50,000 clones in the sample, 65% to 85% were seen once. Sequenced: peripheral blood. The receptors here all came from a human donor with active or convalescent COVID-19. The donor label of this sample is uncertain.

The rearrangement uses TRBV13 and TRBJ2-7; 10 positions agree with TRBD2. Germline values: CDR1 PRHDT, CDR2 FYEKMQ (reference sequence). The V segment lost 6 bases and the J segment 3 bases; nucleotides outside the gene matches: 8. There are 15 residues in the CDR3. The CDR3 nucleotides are TGTGCCAGCAGGTGGGCTAGCGGGAGTTTCTACGAGCAGTACTTC. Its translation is CASRWASGSFYEQYF.

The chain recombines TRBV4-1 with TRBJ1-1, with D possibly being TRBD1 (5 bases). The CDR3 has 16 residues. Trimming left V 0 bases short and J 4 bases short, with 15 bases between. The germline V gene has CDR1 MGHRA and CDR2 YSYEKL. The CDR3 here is CASSQDGAALGTEAFF. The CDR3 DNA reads TGCGCCAGCAGCCAAGATGGGGCGGCCCTGGGCACTGAAGCTTTCTTT.

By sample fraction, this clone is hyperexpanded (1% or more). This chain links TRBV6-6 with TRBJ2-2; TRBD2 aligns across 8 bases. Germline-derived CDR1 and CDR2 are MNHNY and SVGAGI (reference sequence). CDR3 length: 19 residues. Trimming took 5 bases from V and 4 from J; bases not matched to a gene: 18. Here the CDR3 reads CASSPFLKAGGCGTGELFF. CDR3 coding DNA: TGTGCCAGCAGTCCCTTTTTAAAGGCGGGAGGATGTGGCACCGGGGAGCTGTTTTTT.

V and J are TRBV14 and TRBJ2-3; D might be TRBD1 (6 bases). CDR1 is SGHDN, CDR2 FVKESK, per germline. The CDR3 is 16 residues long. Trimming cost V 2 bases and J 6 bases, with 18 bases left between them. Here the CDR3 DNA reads TGTGCCAGCAGCCAACCGGGACAACACTATTTCGATACGCAGTATTTT. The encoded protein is CASSQPGQHYFDTQYF.

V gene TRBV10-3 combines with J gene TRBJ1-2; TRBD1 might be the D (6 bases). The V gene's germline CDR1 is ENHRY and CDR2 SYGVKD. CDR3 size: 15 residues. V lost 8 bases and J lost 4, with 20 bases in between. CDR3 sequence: CAIAQQGVSPYGYTF. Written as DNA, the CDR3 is TGTGCCATCGCGCAACAGGGAGTAAGTCCCTATGGCTACACCTTC.

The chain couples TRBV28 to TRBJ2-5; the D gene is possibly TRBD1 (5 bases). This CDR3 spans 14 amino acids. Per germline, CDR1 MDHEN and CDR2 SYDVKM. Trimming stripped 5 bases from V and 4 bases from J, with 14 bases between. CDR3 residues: CASSIRAGLETQYF. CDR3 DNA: TGTGCCAGCAGTATCCGGGCAGGGTTAGAGACCCAGTACTTC.

The CDR3 sequence is CATKGRTGQQFF. The CDR3 bases are TGTGCCACCAAAGGCCGGACAGGTCAGCAGTTCTTC. The rearrangement uses TRBV5-4 and TRBJ2-1, with TRBD1 matching 7 bases. The CDR3 has 12 amino acids. Trimming at V came to 9 bases and at J to 11 bases, leaving 11 bases not matched to a gene. CDR1 and CDR2 from the germline V gene are SGHNT and YYREEE (reference sequence).

CDR3: CASSIGSGSVWEQFF. The CDR3 DNA reads as TGTGCCAGTAGTATTGGGAGCGGGAGTGTATGGGAGCAGTTCTTC. The rearrangement joins TRBV19 to TRBJ2-1, with 8 nucleotides matching TRBD2. V shed 3 bases, J shed 10 bases, and the junction held 11 bases outside the gene matches. CDR1 is LNHDA and CDR2 is SQIVND in the germline V gene (reference sequence). The CDR3 spans 15 residues.

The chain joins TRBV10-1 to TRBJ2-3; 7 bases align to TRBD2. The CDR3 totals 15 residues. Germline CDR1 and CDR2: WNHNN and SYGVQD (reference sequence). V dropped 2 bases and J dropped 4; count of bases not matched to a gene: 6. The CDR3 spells CASSEAGVGADTQYF. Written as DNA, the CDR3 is TGCGCCAGCAGTGAGGCGGGAGTGGGTGCAGATACGCAGTATTTT.

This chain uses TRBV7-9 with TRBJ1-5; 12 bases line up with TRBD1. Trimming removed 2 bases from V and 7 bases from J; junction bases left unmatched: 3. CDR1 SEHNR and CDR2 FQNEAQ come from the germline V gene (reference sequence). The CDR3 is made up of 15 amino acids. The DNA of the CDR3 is TGTGCCAGCAGCTTACCGGGACAGGGGGCCCAGCCCCAGCATTTT. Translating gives CASSLPGQGAQPQHF.

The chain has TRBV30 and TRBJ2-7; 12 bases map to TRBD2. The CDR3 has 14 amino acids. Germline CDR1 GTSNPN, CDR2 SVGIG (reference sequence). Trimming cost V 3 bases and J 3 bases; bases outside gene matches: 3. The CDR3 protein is CAWRTSGRNYEQYF. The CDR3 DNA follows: TGTGCCTGGAGGACTAGCGGGAGAAACTACGAGCAGTACTTC.

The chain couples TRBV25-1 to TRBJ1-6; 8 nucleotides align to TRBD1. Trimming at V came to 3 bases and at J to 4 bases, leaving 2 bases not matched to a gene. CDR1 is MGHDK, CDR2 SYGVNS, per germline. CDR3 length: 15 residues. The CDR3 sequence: CASSDWTGYNSPLHF. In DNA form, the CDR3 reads TGTGCCAGCAGTGACTGGACAGGGTATAATTCACCCCTCCACTTT.

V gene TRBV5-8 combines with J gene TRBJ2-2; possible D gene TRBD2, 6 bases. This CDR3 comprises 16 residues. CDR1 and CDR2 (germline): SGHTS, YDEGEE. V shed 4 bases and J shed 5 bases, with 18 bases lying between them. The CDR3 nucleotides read TGTGCCAGCAGCCACTTAGGAGGGGATTGGACCGGGGAGCTGTTTTTT. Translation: CASSHLGGDWTGELFF.

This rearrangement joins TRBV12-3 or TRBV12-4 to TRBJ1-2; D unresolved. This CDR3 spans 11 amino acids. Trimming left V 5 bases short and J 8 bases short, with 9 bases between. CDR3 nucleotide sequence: TGTGCCAGCAGTCTCTCGGGGGGCTACACCTTC. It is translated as CASSLSGGYTF.

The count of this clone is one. The CDR3 spells CASSIGAVHTDTQYF. CDR3 nucleotide sequence: TGTGCCAGTAGTATCGGAGCGGTTCACACAGATACGCAGTATTTT. The gene calls are TRBV19 and TRBJ2-3; D possibly corresponds to TRBD2 (5 bases). Germline CDR1 is LNHDA and CDR2 is SQIVND (reference sequence). V gave up 3 bases and J gave up 2 bases, with 12 bases separating them. The CDR3 is 15 residues long.

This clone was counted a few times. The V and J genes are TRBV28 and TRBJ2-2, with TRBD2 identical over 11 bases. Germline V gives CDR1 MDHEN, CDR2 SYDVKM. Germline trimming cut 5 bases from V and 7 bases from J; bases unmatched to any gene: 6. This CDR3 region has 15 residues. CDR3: CASSQLAGAGGELFF. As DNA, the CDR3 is TGTGCCAGCAGTCAACTAGCGGGAGCGGGCGGGGAGCTGTTTTTT.

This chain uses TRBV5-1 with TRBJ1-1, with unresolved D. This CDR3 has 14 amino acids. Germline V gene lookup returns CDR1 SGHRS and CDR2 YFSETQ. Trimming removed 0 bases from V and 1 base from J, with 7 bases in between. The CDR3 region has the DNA TGCGCCAGCAGCTTGGACCCGGGGAACACTGAAGCTTTCTTT. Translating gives CASSLDPGNTEAFF.

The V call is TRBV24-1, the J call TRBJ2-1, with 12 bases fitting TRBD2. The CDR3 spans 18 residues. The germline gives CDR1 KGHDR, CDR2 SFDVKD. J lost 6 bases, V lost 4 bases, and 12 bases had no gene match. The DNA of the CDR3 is TGTGCCACCAGTGAATCTGCCGCTAGCGGGAGGGCCGTCAATGAGCAGTTCTTC. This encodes CATSESAASGRAVNEQFF.

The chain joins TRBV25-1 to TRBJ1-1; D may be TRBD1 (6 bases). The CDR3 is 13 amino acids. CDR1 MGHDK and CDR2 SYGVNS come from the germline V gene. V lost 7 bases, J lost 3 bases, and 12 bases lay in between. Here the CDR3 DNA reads TGTGCCAGCACTGCACAGGGAGACACTGAAGCTTTCTTT. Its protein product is CASTAQGDTEAFF.

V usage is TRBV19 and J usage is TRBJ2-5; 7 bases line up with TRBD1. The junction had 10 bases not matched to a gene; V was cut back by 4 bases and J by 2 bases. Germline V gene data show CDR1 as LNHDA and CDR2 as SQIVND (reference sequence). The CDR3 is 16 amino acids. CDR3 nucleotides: TGTGCCAGTAGTACGACAGGGTTCAGGGTACAAGAGACCCAGTACTTC. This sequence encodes CASSTTGFRVQETQYF.

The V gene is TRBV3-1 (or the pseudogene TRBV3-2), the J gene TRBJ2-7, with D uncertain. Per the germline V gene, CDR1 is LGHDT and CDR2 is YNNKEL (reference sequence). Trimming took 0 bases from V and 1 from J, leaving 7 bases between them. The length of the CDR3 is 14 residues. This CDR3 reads CASSQDYPSYEQYF. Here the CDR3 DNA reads TGTGCCAGCAGCCAAGACTATCCGTCCTACGAGCAGTACTTC.

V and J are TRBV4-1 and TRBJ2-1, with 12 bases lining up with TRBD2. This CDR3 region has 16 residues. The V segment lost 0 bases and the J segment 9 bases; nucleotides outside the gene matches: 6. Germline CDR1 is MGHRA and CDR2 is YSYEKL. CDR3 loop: CASSQDRGLAGSEQFF. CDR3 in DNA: TGCGCCAGCAGCCAAGATAGAGGACTAGCGGGAAGTGAGCAGTTCTTC.

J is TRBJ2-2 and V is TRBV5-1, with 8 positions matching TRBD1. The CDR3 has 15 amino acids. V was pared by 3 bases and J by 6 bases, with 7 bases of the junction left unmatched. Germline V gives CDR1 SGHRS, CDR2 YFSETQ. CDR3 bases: TGCGCCAGCAGCTCCAAACAGGGGGTCCCCGGGGAGCTGTTTTTT. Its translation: CASSSKQGVPGELFF.

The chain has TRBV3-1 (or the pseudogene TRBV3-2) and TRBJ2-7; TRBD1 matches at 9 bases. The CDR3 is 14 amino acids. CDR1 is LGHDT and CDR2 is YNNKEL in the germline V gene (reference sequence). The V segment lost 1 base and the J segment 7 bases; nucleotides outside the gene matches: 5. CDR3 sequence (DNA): TGTGCCAGCAGCCAAGGGACAGGGGTGGGGGAGCAGTACTTC. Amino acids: CASSQGTGVGEQYF.